The 3 T cell receptor beta chains reported below all come from one sample, sequenced in a study of cytomegalovirus exposure and HLA in healthy donors (dated by TCRdb to the late 2010s). Library preparation employed the immunoSEQ multiplex PCR assay. A mixture of 60 forward primers for TCR Vbeta segments and 13 reverse primers for TCR Jbeta segments was used in the multiplex PCR. TCRdb took over this immuneACCESS table, retaining in-frame rearrangements with V and J assigned. Such tables are incomplete; in checked studies, under half of the missing clones stem from an unresolved V gene, and the remainder is unexplained. The sample records 100,000 or so clones, over 65% of which are singletons. Around 8.5% of the sample lies in the top ten. The sample consisted of PBMCs. These TCRs come from a middle-aged man in good health and CMV-seropositive.

The CDR3 DNA follows: TGTGCCAGCAGCTTAAACTTGGCCGGGGAGCTGTTTTTT. Translating it yields CASSLNLAGELFF. V and J are TRBV7-3 and TRBJ1-3; D remains unclear. The J call is doubtful: the DNA matches TRBJ2-2 better. CDR1 SGHTA and CDR2 FQGTGA come from the germline V gene. CDR3 length equals 13 residues.

This clone was detected once. This chain links TRBV28 with TRBJ1-2, with D perhaps matching TRBD1 (6 bases). The CDR3 is 14 amino acids. V lost 8 bases to trimming and J lost 7 bases, with 20 bases between them. CDR1 MDHEN and CDR2 SYDVKM come from the germline V gene. For the CDR3, the DNA is TGTGCCAGCGCCTGGGCAGGGGCAGGGCTTGGCTACACCTTC. Its protein is CASAWAGAGLGYTF.

CDR3 in amino acids: CASIHLGQGGYEQYF. CDR3 DNA sequence: TGTGCCAGCATTCACTTGGGACAGGGAGGATACGAGCAGTACTTC. The gene calls are TRBV6-1 and TRBJ2-7; 9 nucleotides line up with TRBD1. V trimming: 7 bases; J trimming: 4 bases; junction bases outside the gene matches: 11. This CDR3 is 15 amino acids long. The V gene's germline CDR1 is MNHNS and CDR2 SASEGT.